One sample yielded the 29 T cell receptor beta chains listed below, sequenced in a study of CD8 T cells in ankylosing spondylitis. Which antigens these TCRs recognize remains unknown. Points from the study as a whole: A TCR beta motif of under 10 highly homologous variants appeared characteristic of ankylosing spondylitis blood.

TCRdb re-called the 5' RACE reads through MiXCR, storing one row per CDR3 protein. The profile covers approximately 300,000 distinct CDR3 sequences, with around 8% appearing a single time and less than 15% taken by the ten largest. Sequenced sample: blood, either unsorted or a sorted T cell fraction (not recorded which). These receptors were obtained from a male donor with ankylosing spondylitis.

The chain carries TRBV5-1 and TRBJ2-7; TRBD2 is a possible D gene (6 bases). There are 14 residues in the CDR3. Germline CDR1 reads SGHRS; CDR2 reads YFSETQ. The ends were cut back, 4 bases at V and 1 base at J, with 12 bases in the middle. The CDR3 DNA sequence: TGCGCCAGCAGCCGGAGCGGGCAATCCTACGAGCAGTACTTC. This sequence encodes CASSRSGQSYEQYF.

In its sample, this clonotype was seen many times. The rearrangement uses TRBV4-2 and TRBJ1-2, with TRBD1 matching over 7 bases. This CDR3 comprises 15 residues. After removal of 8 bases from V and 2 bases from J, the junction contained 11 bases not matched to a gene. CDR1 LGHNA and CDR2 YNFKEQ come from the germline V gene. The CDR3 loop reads CASSRDRGMNYGYTF. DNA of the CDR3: TGTGCCAGCTCCAGGGACAGAGGAATGAACTATGGCTACACCTTC.

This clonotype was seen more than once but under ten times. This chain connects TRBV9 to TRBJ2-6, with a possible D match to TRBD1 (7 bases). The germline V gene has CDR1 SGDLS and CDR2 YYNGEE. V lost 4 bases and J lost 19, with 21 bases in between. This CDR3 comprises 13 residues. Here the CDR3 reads CASSPTHAGQKTF. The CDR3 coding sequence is TGTGCCAGCAGCCCAACCCATGCGGGACAGAAAACTTTC.

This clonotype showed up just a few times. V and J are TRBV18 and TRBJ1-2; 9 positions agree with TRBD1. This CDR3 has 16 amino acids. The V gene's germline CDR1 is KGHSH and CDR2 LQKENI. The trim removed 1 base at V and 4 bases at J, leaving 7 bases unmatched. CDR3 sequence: CASSPRRDREIYGYTF. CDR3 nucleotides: TGTGCCAGCTCACCACGCCGGGACAGGGAGATCTATGGCTACACCTTC.

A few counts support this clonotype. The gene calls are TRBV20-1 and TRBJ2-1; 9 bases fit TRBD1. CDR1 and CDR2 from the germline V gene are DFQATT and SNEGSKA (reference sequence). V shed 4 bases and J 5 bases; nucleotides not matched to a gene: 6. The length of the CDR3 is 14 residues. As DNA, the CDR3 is TGCAGTGCTACCCGGACAGGGGTTCACAATGAGCAGTTCTTC. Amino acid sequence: CSATRTGVHNEQFF.

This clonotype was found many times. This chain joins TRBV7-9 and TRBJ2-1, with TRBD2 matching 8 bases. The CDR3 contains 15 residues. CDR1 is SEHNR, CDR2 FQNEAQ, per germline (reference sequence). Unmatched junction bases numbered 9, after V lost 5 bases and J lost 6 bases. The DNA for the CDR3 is TGTGCCAGCAGCCCCCTGGGACTAGGAAGCAATGAGCAGTTCTTC. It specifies CASSPLGLGSNEQFF.

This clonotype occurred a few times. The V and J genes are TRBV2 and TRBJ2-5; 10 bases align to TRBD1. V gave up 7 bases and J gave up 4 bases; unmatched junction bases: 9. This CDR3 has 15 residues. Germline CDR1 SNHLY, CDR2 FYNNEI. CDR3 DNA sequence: TGTGCCAGCACTACGGACAGGGGGGGGAGAGAGACCCAGTACTTC. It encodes CASTTDRGGRETQYF.

The CDR3 reads CASGGRVNQPQHF. CDR3 sequence (DNA): TGTGCCAGCGGCGGCAGGGTCAATCAGCCCCAGCATTTT. The V call is TRBV2, the J call TRBJ1-5; D is possibly TRBD1 (5 bases). V was pared by 8 bases and J by 3 bases, with 11 bases between. This CDR3 has 13 residues. Looked up from germline, CDR1 is SNHLY and CDR2 is FYNNEI.

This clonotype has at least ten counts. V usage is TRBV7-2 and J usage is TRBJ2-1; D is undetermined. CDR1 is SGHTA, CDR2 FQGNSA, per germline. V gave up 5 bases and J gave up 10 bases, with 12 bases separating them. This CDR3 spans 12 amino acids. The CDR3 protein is CASSLLGFEQFF. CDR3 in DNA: TGTGCCAGCAGCCTTCTAGGCTTCGAGCAGTTCTTC.

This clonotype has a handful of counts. The chain's CDR3 is CSVDRPFETRVGTDTQYF. In DNA, the CDR3 is TGCAGCGTTGACCGCCCGTTTGAAACCAGGGTCGGCACAGATACGCAGTATTTT. This sequence joins TRBV29-1 and TRBJ2-3; D might be TRBD1 (5 bases). The CDR3 is 18 residues long. The V gene lost 3 bases and the J gene lost 1 base, with 23 bases spanning the gap. Germline CDR1 SQVTM, CDR2 ANQGSEA.

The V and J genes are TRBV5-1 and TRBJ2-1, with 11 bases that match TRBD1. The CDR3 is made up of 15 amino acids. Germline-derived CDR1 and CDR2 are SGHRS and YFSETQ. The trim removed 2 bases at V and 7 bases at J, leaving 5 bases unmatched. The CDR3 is CASSFGTGGINEQFF. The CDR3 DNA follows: TGCGCCAGCAGCTTCGGGACAGGGGGAATAAATGAGCAGTTCTTC.

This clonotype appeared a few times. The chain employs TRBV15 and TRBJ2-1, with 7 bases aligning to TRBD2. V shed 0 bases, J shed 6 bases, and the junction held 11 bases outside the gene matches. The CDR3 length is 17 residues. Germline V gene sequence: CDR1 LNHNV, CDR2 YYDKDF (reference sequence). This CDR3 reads CATSREGILAAINEQFF. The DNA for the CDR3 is TGTGCCACCAGCAGAGAAGGAATCCTAGCGGCGATCAATGAGCAGTTCTTC.

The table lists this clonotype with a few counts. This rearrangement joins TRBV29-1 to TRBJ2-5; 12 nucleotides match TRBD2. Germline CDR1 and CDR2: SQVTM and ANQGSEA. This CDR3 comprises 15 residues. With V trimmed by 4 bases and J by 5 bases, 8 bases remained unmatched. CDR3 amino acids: CSVARLAGEEETQYF. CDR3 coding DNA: TGCAGCGTTGCTCGACTAGCGGGAGAGGAGGAGACCCAGTACTTC.

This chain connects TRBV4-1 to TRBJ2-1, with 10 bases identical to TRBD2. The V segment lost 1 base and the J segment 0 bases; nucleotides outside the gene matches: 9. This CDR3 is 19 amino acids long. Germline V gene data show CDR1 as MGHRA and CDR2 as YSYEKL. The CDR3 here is CASSQALAGIRGSYNEQFF. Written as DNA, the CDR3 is TGCGCCAGCAGCCAAGCACTAGCGGGAATTCGGGGCTCCTACAATGAGCAGTTCTTC.

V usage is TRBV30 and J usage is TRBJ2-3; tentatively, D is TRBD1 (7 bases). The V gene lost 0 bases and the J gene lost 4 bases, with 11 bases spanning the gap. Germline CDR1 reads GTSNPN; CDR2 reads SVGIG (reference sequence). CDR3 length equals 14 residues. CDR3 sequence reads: CAWSVGGGADTQYF. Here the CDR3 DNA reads TGTGCCTGGAGTGTAGGGGGCGGGGCAGATACGCAGTATTTT. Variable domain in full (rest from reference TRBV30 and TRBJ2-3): SQTIHQWPATLVQPVGSPLSLECTVEGTSNPNLYWYRQAAGRGLQLLFYSVGIGQISSEVPQNLSASRPQDRQFILSSKKLLLSDSGFYLCAWSVGGGADTQYFGPGTRLTVL.

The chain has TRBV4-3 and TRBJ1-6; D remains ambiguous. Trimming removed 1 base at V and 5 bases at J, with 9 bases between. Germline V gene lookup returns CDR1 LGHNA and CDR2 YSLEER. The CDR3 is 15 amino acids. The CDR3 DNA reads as TGCGCCAGCAGCCAAGGGTCATCTGATAATTCACCCCTCCACTTT. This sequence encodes CASSQGSSDNSPLHF.

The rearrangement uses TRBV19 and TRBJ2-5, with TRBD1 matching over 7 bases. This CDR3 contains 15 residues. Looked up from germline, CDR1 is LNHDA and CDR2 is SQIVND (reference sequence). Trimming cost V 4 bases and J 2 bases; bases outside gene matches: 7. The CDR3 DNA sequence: TGTGCCAGTAGTACCCCCGGGACAGAGCAAGAGACCCAGTACTTC. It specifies CASSTPGTEQETQYF.

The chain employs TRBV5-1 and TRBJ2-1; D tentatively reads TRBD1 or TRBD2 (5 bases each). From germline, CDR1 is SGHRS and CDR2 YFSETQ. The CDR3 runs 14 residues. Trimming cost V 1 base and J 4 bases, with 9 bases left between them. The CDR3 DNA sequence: TGCGCCAGCAGCTTGAGGGGAGCTTACAATGAGCAGTTCTTC. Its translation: CASSLRGAYNEQFF.

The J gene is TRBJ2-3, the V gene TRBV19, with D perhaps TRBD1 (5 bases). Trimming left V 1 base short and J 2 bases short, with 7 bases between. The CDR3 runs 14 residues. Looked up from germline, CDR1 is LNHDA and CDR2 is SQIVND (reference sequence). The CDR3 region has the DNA TGTGCCAGTAGTATAGTAGGGGACACAGATACGCAGTATTTT. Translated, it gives CASSIVGDTDTQYF.

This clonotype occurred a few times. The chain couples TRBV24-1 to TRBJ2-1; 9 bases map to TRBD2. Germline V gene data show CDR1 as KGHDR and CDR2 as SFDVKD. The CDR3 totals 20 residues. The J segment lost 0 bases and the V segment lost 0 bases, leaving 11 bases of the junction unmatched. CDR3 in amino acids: CATSDLHRREGQSSYNEQFF. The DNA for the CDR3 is TGTGCCACCAGTGATTTGCATCGGCGGGAGGGCCAGAGCTCCTACAATGAGCAGTTCTTC.

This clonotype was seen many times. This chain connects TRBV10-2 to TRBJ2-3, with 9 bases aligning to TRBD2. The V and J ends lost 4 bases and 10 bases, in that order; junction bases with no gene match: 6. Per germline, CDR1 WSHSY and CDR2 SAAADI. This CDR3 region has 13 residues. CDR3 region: CASSAAGGRAQYF. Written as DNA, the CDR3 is TGCGCCAGCAGTGCAGCGGGAGGTCGGGCGCAGTATTTT.

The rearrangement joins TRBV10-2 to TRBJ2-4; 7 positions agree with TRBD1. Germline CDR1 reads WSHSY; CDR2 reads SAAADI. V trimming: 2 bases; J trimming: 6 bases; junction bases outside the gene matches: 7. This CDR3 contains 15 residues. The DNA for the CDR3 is TGCGCCAGCAGTGAGACCGGGACAGTAGCAAACATTCAGTACTTC. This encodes CASSETGTVANIQYF.

The CDR3 nucleotides are TGCGCCAGCAGCTTGGTAGACTCCTACGAGCAGTACTTC. It codes for CASSLVDSYEQYF. The V and J genes are TRBV5-1 and TRBJ2-7; D gene unclear. This CDR3 has 13 residues. Between the trimmed V and J ends, which lost 0 bases and 0 bases, there was a span of 4 bases. From germline, CDR1 is SGHRS and CDR2 YFSETQ.

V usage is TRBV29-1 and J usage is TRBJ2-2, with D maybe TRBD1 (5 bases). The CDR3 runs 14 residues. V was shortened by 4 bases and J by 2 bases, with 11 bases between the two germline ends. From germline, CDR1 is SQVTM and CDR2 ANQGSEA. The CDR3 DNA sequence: TGCAGCGTTGGTGACAGAGATAACACCGGGGAGCTGTTTTTT. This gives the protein CSVGDRDNTGELFF.

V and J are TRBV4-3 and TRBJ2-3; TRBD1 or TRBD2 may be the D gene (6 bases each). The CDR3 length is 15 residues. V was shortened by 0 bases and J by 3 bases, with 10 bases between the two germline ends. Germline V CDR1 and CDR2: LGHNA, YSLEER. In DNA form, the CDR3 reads TGCGCCAGCAGCCAAGAGGGGGGCGGGACAGATACGCAGTATTTT. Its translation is CASSQEGGGTDTQYF.

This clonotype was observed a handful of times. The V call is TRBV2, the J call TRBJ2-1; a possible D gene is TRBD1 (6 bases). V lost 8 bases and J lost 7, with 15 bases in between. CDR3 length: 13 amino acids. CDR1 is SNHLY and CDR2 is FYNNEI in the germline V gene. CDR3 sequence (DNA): TGTGCCAGCGCCTTGGACAGACTTAATGAGCAGTTCTTC. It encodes CASALDRLNEQFF.

DNA for the CDR3: TGCGCCAGCAGCTCCGGTGGTAGGCAAGATACGCAGTATTTT. It specifies CASSSGGRQDTQYF. V usage is TRBV5-1 and J usage is TRBJ2-3; no firm D call. Trimming stripped 3 bases from V and 5 bases from J, with 13 bases between. Germline assignment: CDR1 SGHRS and CDR2 YFSETQ. This CDR3 region has 14 residues.

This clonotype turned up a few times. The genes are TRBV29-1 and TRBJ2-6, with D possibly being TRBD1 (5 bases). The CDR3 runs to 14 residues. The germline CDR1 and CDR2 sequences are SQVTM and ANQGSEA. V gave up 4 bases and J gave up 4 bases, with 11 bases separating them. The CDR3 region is CSVGTGGGANVLTF. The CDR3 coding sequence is TGCAGCGTTGGTACAGGCGGAGGGGCCAACGTCCTGACTTTC.

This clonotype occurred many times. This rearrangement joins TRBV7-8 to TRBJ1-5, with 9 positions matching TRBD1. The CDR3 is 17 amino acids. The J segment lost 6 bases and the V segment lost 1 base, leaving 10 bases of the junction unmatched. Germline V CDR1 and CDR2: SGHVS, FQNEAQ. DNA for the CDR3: TGTGCCAGCAGCTTAGGAGGGACAGGGATAATAGGTCAGCCCCAGCATTTT. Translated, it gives CASSLGGTGIIGQPQHF.